The rows below give T cell receptor beta chains drawn from one sample of a study of T cells in Graves' hyperthyroidism and ophthalmopathy. TCRdb independently ran MiXCR on the multiplex PCR reads; one entry per CDR3 protein. The sample records some 600,000 distinct CDR3 sequences, approximately 14% being singletons. Sample: blood. Receptors were obtained from a woman younger than 45 with Graves' hyperthyroidism that later progressed to Graves' ophthalmopathy. The CDR3 runs from the conserved cysteine through the conserved F or W. A D gene is named only where the DNA matches it firmly. Clone size appears in some rows only: once, few, many, or a class for an expanded clone.

V gene	D gene	J gene	clone size	CDR3 protein	CDR3 DNA
TRBV20-1	-	TRBJ1-2	-	CSAPFEGASYGYTF	TGCAGTGCACCGTTTGAGGGCGCGAGCTATGGCTACACCTTC
TRBV2	-	TRBJ1-2	many	CASSGRGAPNYGYTF	TGTGCCAGCAGTGGGAGGGGGGCACCTAACTATGGCTACACCTTC
TRBV6-1	-	TRBJ2-3	many	CASSAQLGKGDTQYF	TGTGCCAGCAGTGCTCAACTAGGGAAGGGAGATACGCAGTATTTT
TRBV2	-	TRBJ2-5	many	CASTVSEETQYF	TGTGCCAGCACAGTCAGTGAAGAGACCCAGTACTTC
TRBV27	-	TRBJ2-5	many	CASSFWGRETQYF	TGTGCCAGCAGTTTTTGGGGTCGGGAGACCCAGTACTTC
TRBV7-9	-	TRBJ2-1	many	CASSPTGLSSYNEQFF	TGTGCCAGCAGTCCCACGGGACTCAGCTCCTACAATGAGCAGTTCTTC
TRBV28	-	TRBJ2-5	many	CASTFRTATPRETQYF	TGTGCCAGCACATTCCGGACGGCCACTCCAAGGGAGACCCAGTACTTC
TRBV2	-	TRBJ1-1	many	CASSEGPPGQKGGTEAFF	TGTGCCAGCAGTGAAGGCCCTCCGGGACAAAAGGGGGGTACTGAAGCTTTCTTT
TRBV20-1	-	TRBJ2-1	few	CSATRGPTENEQFF	TGCAGTGCAACCCGGGGCCCCACTGAGAATGAGCAGTTCTTC
TRBV6-2/TRBV6-3	-	TRBJ1-2	-	CASMGRGNSEVNGYTF	TGTGCCAGCATGGGGCGAGGGAACAGCGAAGTTAATGGCTACACCTTC
TRBV27	TRBD1	TRBJ1-1	many	CASSLTGQGANEAFF	TGTGCCAGCAGTCTTACTGGACAGGGGGCCAATGAAGCTTTCTTT
TRBV24-1	-	TRBJ2-5	many	CATSDSRFEKTQYF	TGTGCCACCAGTGATTCCCGTTTTGAAAAGACCCAGTACTTC
TRBV7-8	-	TRBJ2-5	many	CASSQGEAETQYF	TGTGCCAGCAGCCAGGGTGAGGCAGAGACCCAGTACTTC
TRBV9	-	TRBJ1-6	many	CASSEKSDAPLHF	TGTGCCAGCAGCGAGAAATCGGACGCACCCCTCCACTTT